Listed below are T cell receptor beta chains from one sample, sequenced in a study of cytomegalovirus exposure and HLA in healthy donors. Clones were sequenced by immunoSEQ multiplex PCR, and TCRdb holds only the in-frame ones, with some missing. This sample's clone table lists 150,000 to 250,000 clones. The sequenced sample was PBMCs. These receptors came from a boy between 10 and 17 years old in good health and CMV-seronegative. CDR3s include the opening cysteine and the closing phenylalanine or tryptophan. Each record gives: D gene, J gene, V gene, CDR3 DNA, CDR3 protein. D genes are given only for firm matches.

TRBD2,TRBJ2-1,TRBV7-3,TGTGCCAGCAGCCCGTTAGCGGGGGGGCGGAATGAGCAGTTCTTC,CASSPLAGGRNEQFF
.,TRBJ2-4,TRBV9,TGTGCCAGCAGTGAAGGGGGGGCTGGAAACATTCAGTACTTC,CASSEGGAGNIQYF
TRBD1,TRBJ1-1,TRBV15,TGTGCCACCAGCAGAGAGGACAGGGGGAACACTGAAGCTTTCTTT,CATSREDRGNTEAFF
TRBD1,TRBJ1-2,TRBV5-1,TGCGCCAGCGGCAAGTCGGGTGGACAGGGGTTTGGTGGCTACACCTTC,CASGKSGGQGFGGYTF
.,TRBJ2-3,TRBV7-9,TGTGCCAGCAGCGCGTCCACAGATACGCAGTATTTT,CASSASTDTQYF
.,TRBJ2-7,TRBV12-5,TGTGCTAGTGGTCCTCATCAGGGCTTCCCCTCCTACGAGCAGTACTTC,CASGPHQGFPSYEQYF
.,TRBJ1-1,TRBV6-5,TGTGCCAGCAGATCCACGCTTTCTACGGAAGCTTTCTTT,CASRSTLSTEAFF
.,TRBJ2-1,TRBV28,TGTGCCAGCAGAATAGGGGGCTCCTACAATGAGCAGTTCTTC,CASRIGGSYNEQFF
.,TRBJ2-7,TRBV4-1,TGCGCCAGCAGCCATGGTCAGGGGTTCTACGAGCAGTACTTC,CASSHGQGFYEQYF
.,TRBJ2-5,TRBV5-6,TGTGCCAGCAGCCGAACTCGATTTGAAGAGACCCAGTACTTC,CASSRTRFEETQYF
TRBD1,TRBJ2-7,TRBV30,TGTGCCTGGAGTGTTTTTCCCACAGGGGCATACCAAACTCATTACTACGAGCAGTACTTC,CAWSVFPTGAYQTHYYEQYF
.,TRBJ1-1,TRBV28,TGTGCCAGCAGTTTAACTTACACTGAAGCTTTCTTT,CASSLTYTEAFF
.,TRBJ1-6,TRBV5-4,TGTGCCAGCAGCGGAGGGGCTTATAAGGGCAATTCACCCCTCCACTTT,CASSGGAYKGNSPLHF
.,TRBJ1-4,TRBV7-9,TGTGCCAGCAGTGATGCCGCCCAGGCAACTAATGAAAAACTGTTTTTT,CASSDAAQATNEKLFF
TRBD1,TRBJ1-1,TRBV7-3,TGTGCCAGCAGCAAGAGGGGGACAGACACTGAAGCTTTCTTT,CASSKRGTDTEAFF
.,TRBJ1-6,TRBV5-5,TGTGCCAGCAGCTTCCGCGGGAGCTCCTATAATTCACCCCTCCACTTT,CASSFRGSSYNSPLHF
.,TRBJ1-1,TRBV29-1,TGCAGCGTTGAACCACAGGGTTTCACGTTGGCTTTCTTT,CSVEPQGFTLAFF
TRBD1,TRBJ1-1,TRBV7-3,TGTGCCAGCAGCTTAACAGGGGGCGGGAACACTGAAGCTTTCTTT,CASSLTGGGNTEAFF
TRBD1,TRBJ1-2,TRBV19,TGTGCCAGTAACAACAGGGGGGTAAATGGCTACACCTTC,CASNNRGVNGYTF
TRBD1,TRBJ2-1,TRBV7-9,TGTGCCAGCAGCACCCGACAGGGGGTCAGCAATGAGCAGTTCTTC,CASSTRQGVSNEQFF
TRBD2,TRBJ2-3,TRBV28,TGTGCCAGCAGTGCGGGACTAGCGGGGGTTGTGGATACGCAGTATTTT,CASSAGLAGVVDTQYF
.,TRBJ2-1,TRBV19,TGTGCCAGTAGTCTCGTCTACAATGAGCAGTTCTTC,CASSLVYNEQFF
.,TRBJ1-1,TRBV6-1,TGTGCCAGCAGTGAAATGGGACAAGAGGGGGCTGAAGCTTTCTTT,CASSEMGQEGAEAFF
.,TRBJ1-4,TRBV2,TGTGCCAGTGGGCCAGACAATGAAAAACTGTTTTTT,CASGPDNEKLFF
.,TRBJ1-2,TRBV2,TGTGCCAGCAGGGATTCCGGGGTCGGTGATTATGGCTACACCTTC,CASRDSGVGDYGYTF
.,TRBJ2-5,TRBV15,TGTGCCACCAGCAGCCAGTACCAAGAGACCCAGTACTTC,CATSSQYQETQYF
.,TRBJ1-1,TRBV9,TGTGCCAGCAGCCCCTCCCAGGGTCAAATTGAAGCTTTCTTT,CASSPSQGQIEAFF
TRBD1,TRBJ1-1,TRBV6-6,TGTGCCAGCAGCCCGGGACAGGGCAGTACTGAAGCTTTCTTT,CASSPGQGSTEAFF
.,TRBJ2-7,TRBV6-1,TGTGCCAGCAGCCGGACAGTTGACTACGAGCAGTACTTC,CASSRTVDYEQYF
TRBD1,TRBJ2-7,TRBV6-5,TGTGCCAGCAGTACCATTCCGGGACAGGGCCACGAGCAGTACTTC,CASSTIPGQGHEQYF
.,TRBJ2-5,TRBV6-5,TGTGCCAGCACCCCTAGGCCCGGGTACCAAGAGACCCAGTACTTC,CASTPRPGYQETQYF
TRBD2,TRBJ2-7,TRBV4-1,TGCGCCAGCAGCCAAGCCCGGGGGGGATACGAGCAGTACTTC,CASSQARGGYEQYF
.,TRBJ2-3,TRBV7-8,TGTGCCAGCAGCTTAGATCGAGCGGGTCAGGGAGATACGCAGTATTTT,CASSLDRAGQGDTQYF
TRBD2,TRBJ2-1,TRBV5-1,TGCGCCAGCAGCACCGGGGGGGCGGGGAATGAGCAGTTCTTC,CASSTGGAGNEQFF
.,TRBJ2-7,TRBV2,TGTGCCAGCAGTTCCAGGGATTTATTTCTCTACGGGCAGTACTTC,CASSSRDLFLYGQYF
.,TRBJ2-7,TRBV6-5,TGTGCCAGCAGTTACTCACCAGGTAGCTCCTACGAGCAGTACTTC,CASSYSPGSSYEQYF
.,TRBJ1-1,TRBV6-1,TGTGCCAGCAGAGGACTCGTGAACACTGAAGCTTTCTTT,CASRGLVNTEAFF
.,TRBJ1-2,TRBV4-1,TGCGCCAGCAGCCAAGCACCATGGGGCACCCAAAGCTACACCTTC,CASSQAPWGTQSYTF
.,TRBJ1-5,TRBV6-5,TGTGCCAGCAGTCAAGGGAGGGATAATCAGCCCCAGCATTTT,CASSQGRDNQPQHF
.,TRBJ1-2,TRBV6-5,TGTGCCAGCAGTTACGGACAGGGCTACACCTTC,CASSYGQGYTF
.,TRBJ2-7,TRBV27,TGTGCCAGCAGTCTCGATGGTCCCCACGAGCAGTACTTC,CASSLDGPHEQYF
.,TRBJ2-2,TRBV5-4,TGTGCCAGCAGCTTGTATGGGGGGATTGAGGAGCTGTTTTTT,CASSLYGGIEELFF
.,TRBJ2-7,TRBV11-2,TGTGCCAGCAGCCTAGCCAATTCAGGAGGGAACGAGCAGTACTTC,CASSLANSGGNEQYF
.,TRBJ2-7,TRBV9,TGTGCCAGCTCTACAGGGTACGAGCAGTACTTC,CASSTGYEQYF
TRBD2,TRBJ2-3,TRBV30,TGTGCCTGGAGTCGGAATAGCGGGGGCTGGACAGATACGCAGTATTTT,CAWSRNSGGWTDTQYF
.,TRBJ2-3,TRBV27,TGTGCCAGCAGTTTTTGGGACACAGGGGAGGCTACGCAGTATTTT,CASSFWDTGEATQYF
TRBD1,TRBJ1-2,TRBV6-1,TGTGCCAGCAGTGAAGCCACAGGGGCTTCCTATGGCTACACCTTC,CASSEATGASYGYTF
.,TRBJ2-7,TRBV5-1,TGCGCCAGCAGCTTGGAACTGAACTCCTACGAGCAGTACTTC,CASSLELNSYEQYF